In this sample, the clone carrying this T cell receptor (beta chain) turned up many times. The entry originates in a study of Ad26.COV2.S vaccination and SARS-CoV-2 variants. At the level of the study: Recipients of Ad26.COV2.S got it intramuscularly, once or twice 56 days apart.

This CDR3 region has 12 residues. Trimming stripped 3 bases from V and 4 bases from J, with 7 bases between. Treatment in this sample: around 19 received Ad26.COV2.S at low or high dose, single or two shots; 5 received placebo; per-sample allocation not given. Material that was analyzed had been drawn on day 63 after the first vaccine or placebo injection. At a Boston site, the person donating was an adult of 18-55 years. Profiling relied on immunoSEQ multiplex PCR, and the TCRdb table lists in-frame clones only, not all of them. This table holds fewer than 400,000 clones, more than 70% found once. This receptor was identified in a person aged 18-60 years who received the Ad26.COV2.S COVID-19 vaccine or a placebo. Here the sequenced sample was peripheral blood, taken in a trial of Ad26.COV2.S vaccine versus placebo. This sequence joins TRBV12-3 or TRBV12-4 and TRBJ2-7; D not resolved. CDR3 residues: CASSLRKYEQYF. The CDR3 bases are TGTGCCAGCAGTTTGCGTAAGTACGAGCAGTACTTC.